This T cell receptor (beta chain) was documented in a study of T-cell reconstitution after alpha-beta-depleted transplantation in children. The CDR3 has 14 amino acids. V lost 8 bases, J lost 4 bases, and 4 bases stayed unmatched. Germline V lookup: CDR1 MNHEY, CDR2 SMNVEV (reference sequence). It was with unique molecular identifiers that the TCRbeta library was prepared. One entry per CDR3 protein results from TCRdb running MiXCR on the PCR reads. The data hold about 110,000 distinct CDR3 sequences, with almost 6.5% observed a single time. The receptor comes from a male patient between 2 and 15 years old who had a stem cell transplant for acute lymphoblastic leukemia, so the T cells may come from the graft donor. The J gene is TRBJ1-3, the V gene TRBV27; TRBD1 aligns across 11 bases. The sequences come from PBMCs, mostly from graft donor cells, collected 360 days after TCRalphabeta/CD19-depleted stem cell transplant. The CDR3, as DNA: TGTGCCAGCCGAAGGACAGGGGGCGGAAACACCATATATTTT. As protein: CASRRTGGGNTIYF.